This entry lists 23 T cell receptor beta chains sequenced from one sample in a study of CD4 T cells in relation to SARS-CoV-2 and coronaviruses. The antigens for these receptors are not known. Before the COVID-19 pandemic, during about 2011-2019, CD4+ T cells were taken from unexposed donors. CD4+ T cells were isolated from the cells after more than 8 days of culture. The table came from immunoSEQ multiplex PCR; TCRdb's copy has only in-frame clones and leaves some out. This table holds more than 20,000 clones, 70% to 80% found once. Sequenced sample: CD4+ T cells from PBMCs, cultured in vitro. The receptors stem from a human donor in good health.

The chain links TRBV30 to TRBJ1-2; 7 nucleotides align to TRBD1. There are 15 residues in the CDR3. Germline V lookup: CDR1 GTSNPN, CDR2 SVGIG (reference sequence). J lost 0 bases, V lost 3 bases, and 7 bases had no gene match. CDR3 residues: CAWSHTGEANYGYTF. The CDR3 region has the DNA TGTGCCTGGAGCCATACAGGGGAAGCTAACTATGGCTACACCTTC. The complete variable domain, with remaining parts taken from reference TRBV30 and TRBJ1-2, reads SQTIHQWPATLVQPVGSPLSLECTVEGTSNPNLYWYRQAAGRGLQLLFYSVGIGQISSEVPQNLSASRPQDRQFILSSKKLLLSDSGFYLCAWSHTGEANYGYTFGSGTRLTVV.

The V and J genes are TRBV7-2 and TRBJ1-5; TRBD1 agrees at 7 bases. Losses at the gene ends were 5 bases for V and 7 bases for J; bases not matched to a gene: 8. The CDR3 covers 14 residues. Germline-derived CDR1 and CDR2 are SGHTA and FQGNSA. The CDR3 sequence is CASSPRDSSQPQHF. The DNA of the CDR3 is TGTGCCAGCAGCCCCCGGGACAGTTCCCAGCCCCAGCATTTT.

V gene TRBV30 combines with J gene TRBJ1-3, with D maybe TRBD1 (6 bases). The CDR3 contains 17 residues. V lost 4 bases, J lost 0 bases, and 19 bases lay in between. Germline V CDR1 and CDR2: GTSNPN, SVGIG (reference sequence). The CDR3 nucleotides are TGTGCCTGGATTGGCAAGGGGACACCTCACTCTGGAAACACCATATATTTT. Its protein product is CAWIGKGTPHSGNTIYF.

In its sample, this clone was seen once. The genes are TRBV7-9 and TRBJ2-7, with 8 bases identical to TRBD1. CDR3 length: 14 amino acids. Trimming took 5 bases from V and 1 from J; bases not matched to a gene: 4. Germline V gene sequence: CDR1 SEHNR, CDR2 FQNEAQ (reference sequence). CDR3 coding DNA: TGTGCCAGCAGCACTACAGGGGGGTCCTACGAGCAGTACTTC. It encodes CASSTTGGSYEQYF.

This clone was picked up a small number of times. This chain joins TRBV7-3 and TRBJ2-5, with 7 bases matching TRBD1. The CDR3 loop spans 13 amino acids. In germline, CDR1 is SGHTA, CDR2 FQGTGA. V lost 5 bases to trimming and J lost 3 bases; unmatched junction nucleotides: 3. CDR3 sequence reads: CASSADRKETQYF. Written as DNA, the CDR3 is TGTGCCAGCAGCGCGGACAGGAAAGAGACCCAGTACTTC.

The chain recombines TRBV3-1 (or the pseudogene TRBV3-2) with TRBJ2-1; 12 bases map to TRBD2. Germline lookup yields CDR1 LGHDT and CDR2 YNNKEL (reference sequence). CDR3 length: 14 amino acids. Losses at the gene ends were 3 bases for V and 15 bases for J; bases not matched to a gene: 9. Here the CDR3 reads CASSQGLAGYYVFF. The DNA of the CDR3 is TGTGCCAGCAGCCAGGGACTAGCGGGTTATTACGTGTTCTTC.

V usage is TRBV5-1 and J usage is TRBJ2-3, with D possibly being TRBD2 (5 bases). Germline assignment: CDR1 SGHRS and CDR2 YFSETQ. This CDR3 contains 14 residues. Trimming pared 0 bases from V and 4 bases from J, leaving 9 bases between. The CDR3: CASSLGQEADTQYF. The DNA for the CDR3 is TGCGCCAGCAGCTTGGGGCAGGAGGCAGATACGCAGTATTTT.

V gene TRBV19 combines with J gene TRBJ2-7; 12 bases line up with TRBD1. The length of the CDR3 is 14 residues. With 3 bases clipped from V and 4 bases from J, the junction kept 1 base outside the gene matches. Germline CDR1 and CDR2: LNHDA and SQIVND (reference sequence). The CDR3 DNA sequence: TGTGCCAGTAGTATGGGACAGGGGGCTTACGAGCAGTACTTC. Translating it yields CASSMGQGAYEQYF. The entire variable domain, with the rest obtained from reference TRBV19 and TRBJ2-7, is as follows: DGGITQSPKYLFRKEGQNVTLSCEQNLNHDAMYWYRQDPGQGLRLIYYSQIVNDFQKGDIAEGYSVSREKKESFPLTVTSAQKNPTAFYLCASSMGQGAYEQYFGPGTRLTVT.

CDR3 amino acids: CASRHNNQPQHF. The CDR3 DNA sequence: TGTGCCAGCAGGCATAACAATCAGCCCCAGCATTTT. The chain uses TRBV12-3 or TRBV12-4 and TRBJ1-5; unclear D gene. The ends were cut back, 6 bases at V and 3 bases at J, with 6 bases in the middle. The CDR3 has 12 residues.

This clone has more than one count but fewer than ten. The J gene is TRBJ2-7, the V gene TRBV11-2; D is uncertain. Germline V gene data show CDR1 as SGHAT and CDR2 as FQNNGV. V lost 5 bases and J 0 bases, leaving 14 bases between the germline ends. The CDR3 covers 15 residues. This CDR3 reads CASSATAAHSYEQYF. CDR3 sequence (DNA): TGTGCCAGCAGCGCTACGGCGGCCCACTCCTACGAGCAGTACTTC.

This clone was detected once. The chain is built from TRBV19 and TRBJ2-3, with a possible D match to TRBD1 (5 bases). Germline CDR1 LNHDA, CDR2 SQIVND (reference sequence). Between the trimmed V and J ends, which lost 1 base and 7 bases, there was a span of 12 bases. This CDR3 comprises 14 residues. CDR3 amino acids: CASSIGGAPYTQYF. DNA of the CDR3: TGTGCCAGTAGTATAGGTGGGGCCCCGTATACGCAGTATTTT. Based on the CDR3 plus reference TRBV19 and TRBJ2-3, the full variable domain is DGGITQSPKYLFRKEGQNVTLSCEQNLNHDAMYWYRQDPGQGLRLIYYSQIVNDFQKGDIAEGYSVSREKKESFPLTVTSAQKNPTAFYLCASSIGGAPYTQYFGPGTRLTVL.

V gene TRBV7-2 combines with J gene TRBJ2-1, with 7 positions matching TRBD2. V dropped 1 base and J dropped 10; count of bases not matched to a gene: 7. Germline V lookup: CDR1 SGHTA, CDR2 FQGNSA. The CDR3 contains 14 residues. CDR3 amino acids: CASSLGGGYWEQFF. The CDR3 coding sequence is TGTGCCAGCAGCTTAGGGGGGGGTTACTGGGAGCAGTTCTTC.

This clone was seen a handful of times. The chain joins TRBV7-9 to TRBJ1-5, with 7 bases aligning to TRBD1. V gave up 8 bases and J gave up 5 bases; unmatched junction bases: 6. CDR3 length: 13 amino acids. Germline CDR1 and CDR2: SEHNR and FQNEAQ (reference sequence). The DNA of the CDR3 is TGTGCCAGCGGGGGGAGGGGGCATCAGCCCCAGCATTTT. This codes for CASGGRGHQPQHF.

V usage is TRBV3-1 (or the pseudogene TRBV3-2) and J usage is TRBJ1-1; no reliable D call. Per the germline V gene, CDR1 is LGHDT and CDR2 is YNNKEL (reference sequence). The CDR3 totals 13 residues. Deletions cut 5 bases from V and 3 bases from J, with 10 bases between. The DNA for the CDR3 is TGTGCCAGCAGCGTAACGTGGGACACTGAAGCTTTCTTT. Protein: CASSVTWDTEAFF.

The genes are TRBV29-1 and TRBJ1-2; 7 positions agree with TRBD1. The CDR3 length is 14 residues. Per germline, CDR1 SQVTM and CDR2 ANQGSEA. The junction had 14 bases not matched to a gene; V was cut back by 6 bases and J by 7 bases. CDR3 DNA sequence: TGCAGCGTGCGGGGACAGCCACGTTTGGGTGGCTACACCTTC. Its translation: CSVRGQPRLGGYTF. The variable domain in full, with the rest retrieved from reference TRBV29-1 and TRBJ1-2, is SAVISQKPSRDICQRGTSLTIQCQVDSQVTMMFWYRQQPGQSLTLIATANQGSEATYESGFVIDKFPISRPNLTFSTLTVSNMSPEDSSIYLCSVRGQPRLGGYTFGSGTRLTVV.

The chain employs TRBV24-1 and TRBJ2-5, with D tentatively TRBD1 or TRBD2 (6 bases each). The CDR3 sequence is 15 residues long. Germline loops: CDR1 KGHDR, CDR2 SFDVKD. With 1 base removed from V and 2 bases from J, the gap between germline ends came to 10 bases. The CDR3: CATSDFQGTQETQYF. The CDR3 DNA reads as TGTGCCACCAGTGATTTTCAGGGGACTCAAGAGACCCAGTACTTC.

The V call is TRBV10-3, the J call TRBJ2-3; D is possibly TRBD1 (6 bases). The CDR3 has 11 amino acids. Between the trimmed V and J ends, which lost 6 bases and 10 bases, there was a span of 11 bases. Germline loops: CDR1 ENHRY, CDR2 SYGVKD. In nucleotides, the CDR3 is TGTGCCATCAGGGAACAGGGCGCGCAGTATTTT. Residues: CAIREQGAQYF.

J is TRBJ2-1 and V is TRBV19, with TRBD1 matching 8 bases. The CDR3 length is 14 residues. From germline, CDR1 is LNHDA and CDR2 SQIVND (reference sequence). The V and J ends lost 4 bases and 14 bases, in that order; junction bases with no gene match: 13. This chain's CDR3 is CASSKGQGSWYEFF. CDR3 DNA sequence: TGTGCCAGTAGTAAAGGACAGGGTTCATGGTATGAGTTCTTC.

The chain employs TRBV30 and TRBJ1-1; 11 bases are shared with TRBD1. V was clipped by 4 bases and J by 10 bases; unmatched bases: 14. There are 15 residues in the CDR3. CDR1 GTSNPN and CDR2 SVGIG come from the germline V gene (reference sequence). CDR3 loop: CAWKKTGTGGVRAFF. CDR3 DNA sequence: TGTGCCTGGAAAAAAACCGGGACAGGGGGGGTAAGAGCTTTCTTT.

This clone was recorded only once. The chain has TRBV5-4 and TRBJ2-3, with 15 nucleotides matching TRBD2. Looked up from germline, CDR1 is SGHNT and CDR2 is YYREEE (reference sequence). Trimming took 4 bases from V and 7 from J; bases not matched to a gene: 4. This CDR3 comprises 15 residues. CDR3 in amino acids: CASSPGLAGGNTQYF. The CDR3 DNA is TGTGCCAGCAGCCCGGGACTAGCGGGAGGAAATACGCAGTATTTT.

The chain uses TRBV6-4 and TRBJ2-2; 9 bases match TRBD2. CDR1 and CDR2 from the germline V gene are MRHNA and SNTAGT. With V trimmed by 5 bases and J by 7 bases, 2 bases remained unmatched. This CDR3 is 13 amino acids long. CDR3 bases: TGTGCCAGCAGTTCTAGCGGGAACGGGGAGCTGTTTTTT. Translating gives CASSSSGNGELFF.

The chain uses TRBV18 and TRBJ1-2; a weak D match, TRBD1 (6 bases). The V end lost 4 bases, the J end lost 6 bases, and 12 bases lay between the germline ends. In germline, CDR1 is KGHSH, CDR2 LQKENI. The CDR3 sequence is 13 residues long. The CDR3 DNA reads as TGTGCCAGCTCACTGACAGGAGTAGATGGCTACACCTTC. It yields the protein CASSLTGVDGYTF.

This clone came up a few times. The chain joins TRBV4-2 to TRBJ1-4; 7 bases are a match to TRBD1. Trimming removed 1 base from V and 8 bases from J; junction bases left unmatched: 7. Per germline, CDR1 LGHNA and CDR2 YNFKEQ. The CDR3 covers 15 residues. The CDR3 sequence is CASSQGGQVGEKLFF. For the CDR3, the DNA is TGTGCCAGCAGCCAAGGCGGACAGGTTGGAGAAAAACTGTTTTTT.